The rows below give T cell receptor beta chains drawn from one sample of a study of spatial heterogeneity in lung cancer. From the 5' RACE reads, TCRdb called clonotypes with MiXCR, one entry per CDR3 protein. The repertoire includes fewer than 55,000 distinct CDR3 sequences, 7.6% of them detected once, and about 13% sits in the top ten. This specimen consisted of PBMCs, obtained at surgery. All receptors come from a female donor with early-stage non-small cell lung cancer. Each CDR3 is given with its conserved first and last residue. The order of the fields is D gene, J gene, clone size, V gene, CDR3 DNA, CDR3 protein. D genes are given only for firm matches. Clone size is stated in some rows and not others, as once, few, many or a class when expanded.

D gene: TRBD2
J gene: TRBJ2-1
clone size: -
V gene: TRBV2
CDR3 DNA: TGTGCCAGCAGTGAACTCCTGGAAACTAGCGGATACAATGAGCAGTTCTTC
CDR3 protein: CASSELLETSGYNEQFF

D gene: -
J gene: TRBJ2-4
clone size: -
V gene: TRBV19
CDR3 DNA: TGTGCCAGTAGTGTGGACTCCAAAAACATTCAGTACTTC
CDR3 protein: CASSVDSKNIQYF

D gene: -
J gene: TRBJ1-1
clone size: few
V gene: TRBV5-6
CDR3 DNA: TGTGCCAGCAGCTTGGATGGGATAGGAGACACTGAAGCTTTCTTT
CDR3 protein: CASSLDGIGDTEAFF

D gene: TRBD2
J gene: TRBJ2-1
clone size: -
V gene: TRBV7-2
CDR3 DNA: TGTGCCAGCAGCCCCAGGCGGGGGTCCTACAATGAGCAGTTCTTC
CDR3 protein: CASSPRRGSYNEQFF

D gene: -
J gene: TRBJ2-3
clone size: many
V gene: TRBV5-1
CDR3 DNA: TGCGCCAGCAGGCTGGGCGGGGCAGATACGCAGTATTTT
CDR3 protein: CASRLGGADTQYF

D gene: TRBD1
J gene: TRBJ1-1
clone size: few
V gene: TRBV20-1
CDR3 DNA: TGCAGTGCCAGGGGGGCGACAAACACTGAAGCTTTCTTT
CDR3 protein: CSARGATNTEAFF

D gene: -
J gene: TRBJ2-7
clone size: many
V gene: TRBV20-1
CDR3 DNA: TGCAGTGCTAGGATCGGGGACGAGCAGTACTTC
CDR3 protein: CSARIGDEQYF

D gene: -
J gene: TRBJ2-5
clone size: many
V gene: TRBV19
CDR3 DNA: TGTGCCAGTAGTAACCAAGAGACCCAGTACTTC
CDR3 protein: CASSNQETQYF

D gene: TRBD2
J gene: TRBJ2-5
clone size: many
V gene: TRBV6-5
CDR3 DNA: TGTGCCAGCAGTCATCAGACACCTATCGGGGGGGTACCAGCATCACAAGAGACCCAGTACTTC
CDR3 protein: CASSHQTPIGGVPASQETQYF

D gene: -
J gene: TRBJ1-4
clone size: many
V gene: TRBV12-3/TRBV12-4
CDR3 DNA: TGTGCCAGCGGGACTGACAAACTGTTTTTT
CDR3 protein: CASGTDKLFF

D gene: -
J gene: TRBJ1-1
clone size: -
V gene: TRBV19
CDR3 DNA: TGTGCCAGTAGTCTCAGGGCGATGAACACTGAAGCTTTCTTT
CDR3 protein: CASSLRAMNTEAFF

D gene: -
J gene: TRBJ2-1
clone size: many
V gene: TRBV10-3
CDR3 DNA: TGTGCCATCAGTACCTTTCCTTTCAGGGGTGAAGGATACAATGAGCAGTTCTTC
CDR3 protein: CAISTFPFRGEGYNEQFF

D gene: -
J gene: TRBJ1-2
clone size: many
V gene: TRBV7-7
CDR3 DNA: TGTGCTAGCAGCTTAGGATGGGACACTAACTATGGCTACACCTTC
CDR3 protein: CASSLGWDTNYGYTF

D gene: -
J gene: TRBJ2-7
clone size: -
V gene: TRBV9
CDR3 DNA: TGTGCCAGCAGCGTGGGGGACCAAACCTACGAGCAGTACTTC
CDR3 protein: CASSVGDQTYEQYF

D gene: TRBD2
J gene: TRBJ2-5
clone size: -
V gene: TRBV20-1
CDR3 DNA: TGCAGTGCTAAGCCTCGGACTAGGGTAGAGACCCAGTACTTC
CDR3 protein: CSAKPRTRVETQYF

D gene: -
J gene: TRBJ1-6
clone size: many
V gene: TRBV4-2
CDR3 DNA: TGTGCCAGCAGCCAAGATTGGGGTTCCTATAATTCACCCCTCCACTTT
CDR3 protein: CASSQDWGSYNSPLHF

D gene: -
J gene: TRBJ1-4
clone size: many
V gene: TRBV20-1
CDR3 DNA: TGCAGTGCTAGAGCTCCGGTGGGAGATGAAAAACTGTTTTTT
CDR3 protein: CSARAPVGDEKLFF

D gene: -
J gene: TRBJ1-1
clone size: few
V gene: TRBV18
CDR3 DNA: TGTGCCAGCTCACCAGCGGGGATGAACACTGAAGCTTTCTTT
CDR3 protein: CASSPAGMNTEAFF

D gene: -
J gene: TRBJ2-5
clone size: many
V gene: TRBV10-3
CDR3 DNA: TGTGCCGCACGGAGGGGCCTGCAAGAGACCCAGTACTTC
CDR3 protein: CAARRGLQETQYF

D gene: -
J gene: TRBJ2-3
clone size: -
V gene: TRBV19
CDR3 DNA: TGTGCCTCGAAGGAGGCACCTAGCACAGATACGCAGTATTTT
CDR3 protein: CASKEAPSTDTQYF

D gene: TRBD1
J gene: TRBJ1-1
clone size: -
V gene: TRBV7-2
CDR3 DNA: TGTGCCAGCAGCTTAAGGACAGGAAACACTGAAGCTTTCTTT
CDR3 protein: CASSLRTGNTEAFF

D gene: -
J gene: TRBJ2-1
clone size: many
V gene: TRBV5-5
CDR3 DNA: TGTGCCAGCAGCTTGTTAGGTTCGCTTGAGCAGTTCTTC
CDR3 protein: CASSLLGSLEQFF

D gene: -
J gene: TRBJ2-7
clone size: -
V gene: TRBV7-2
CDR3 DNA: TGTACCAGCAGCTTAACAACCCCGGGAAAGGGACAAGAGCAGTACTTC
CDR3 protein: CTSSLTTPGKGQEQYF

D gene: -
J gene: TRBJ1-2
clone size: -
V gene: TRBV3-1
CDR3 DNA: TGTGCCAGCAGCCAAGCAGGGATGGACTACACCTTC
CDR3 protein: CASSQAGMDYTF

D gene: -
J gene: TRBJ2-3
clone size: many
V gene: TRBV7-2
CDR3 DNA: TGTGCCAGCAGCTTAGAGGTCAGGAGAACAGATACGCAGTATTTT
CDR3 protein: CASSLEVRRTDTQYF

D gene: -
J gene: TRBJ1-1
clone size: few
V gene: TRBV18
CDR3 DNA: TGTGCCAGCTCAGTGGTCAGGGACACTGAAGCTTTCTTT
CDR3 protein: CASSVVRDTEAFF

D gene: -
J gene: TRBJ2-5
clone size: -
V gene: TRBV7-2
CDR3 DNA: TGTGCCAGCAGCCCGGGACAACAATTCGGGCATGTGACCCAGTACTTC
CDR3 protein: CASSPGQQFGHVTQYF

D gene: TRBD1
J gene: TRBJ2-7
clone size: many
V gene: TRBV4-3
CDR3 DNA: TGCGCCAGCAGCCATTCCATTGGGACAGCCGTCTCCTACGAGCAGTACTTC
CDR3 protein: CASSHSIGTAVSYEQYF

D gene: TRBD1
J gene: TRBJ1-1
clone size: -
V gene: TRBV30
CDR3 DNA: TGTGCCCAGACCAGGGGGACTGACACTGAAGCTTTCTTT
CDR3 protein: CAQTRGTDTEAFF

D gene: TRBD1
J gene: TRBJ2-2
clone size: few
V gene: TRBV6-2/TRBV6-3
CDR3 DNA: TGTGCCAGCAACCACAGGGGGCAGACCGGGGAGCTGTTTTTT
CDR3 protein: CASNHRGQTGELFF

D gene: -
J gene: TRBJ1-5
clone size: many
V gene: TRBV7-8
CDR3 DNA: TGTGCCAGCAGCCTGGGGGAGGGTGGACCCCAGCATTTT
CDR3 protein: CASSLGEGGPQHF

D gene: -
J gene: TRBJ2-5
clone size: many
V gene: TRBV20-1
CDR3 DNA: TGCAGTGCTAGCGGCCCAGAGACCCAGTACTTC
CDR3 protein: CSASGPETQYF

D gene: -
J gene: TRBJ2-7
clone size: many
V gene: TRBV6-2/TRBV6-3
CDR3 DNA: TGTGCCAGCCTCCAGGGATGGGGAAGGGACGAGCAGTACTTC
CDR3 protein: CASLQGWGRDEQYF

D gene: -
J gene: TRBJ2-7
clone size: few
V gene: TRBV19
CDR3 DNA: TGTGCCAGTACCGGAGGCGGGACATACGAGCAGTACTTC
CDR3 protein: CASTGGGTYEQYF

D gene: -
J gene: TRBJ2-1
clone size: few
V gene: TRBV12-3/TRBV12-4
CDR3 DNA: TGTGCCAGCAGTGAATCCTTGGGGGGGCCGCCGGAGCAGTTCTTC
CDR3 protein: CASSESLGGPPEQFF

D gene: -
J gene: TRBJ2-2
clone size: many
V gene: TRBV18
CDR3 DNA: TGTGCCAGCTCATACAAACAGGGCTCGAACACCGGGGAGCTGTTTTTT
CDR3 protein: CASSYKQGSNTGELFF

D gene: -
J gene: TRBJ2-1
clone size: -
V gene: TRBV7-9
CDR3 DNA: TGTGCCAGCAGCGGCCCGGGCGTCTACAATGAGCAGTTCTTC
CDR3 protein: CASSGPGVYNEQFF